This T cell receptor beta chain emerged from a study of cytomegalovirus exposure and HLA in healthy donors. Overall study findings and caveats: Specificity for CMV antigens was confirmed in vitro for a few of the CMV-associated chains.

The V gene's germline CDR1 is SNHLY and CDR2 FYNNEI. V was trimmed by 6 bases and J by 1 base, leaving 9 bases between them. The CDR3 totals 14 residues. This clone appeared a few times. The antigen remains unidentified. The PCR employed 60 Vbeta primers together with 13 Jbeta primers. The assay was immunoSEQ multiplex PCR, and TCRdb's table has in-frame clones only and misses some. The sample shows about 150,000 clones, roughly 9.7% of them seen only once. The TCR originated in a man aged 50 to 59 in good health and CMV-seronegative. The specimen was PBMCs. The genes are TRBV2 and TRBJ2-2, with D maybe TRBD1 (6 bases). This chain's CDR3 is CASSTQGNTGELFF. The CDR3 nucleotides read TGTGCCAGCAGCACACAGGGGAACACCGGGGAGCTGTTTTTT.